Sequencing of this T cell receptor beta chain was carried out in a study of T cell repertoires in urothelial bladder cancer (dated by TCRdb to the late 2010s). About the investigation overall: Of the roughly 12 resected lesions, three were clinical stage cT0, three were cTa, three were cT1, and three were cT2 or greater. The study compared TCR repertoire clonality in bladder tumors with that in benign bladder inflammation. About a dozen patients with bladder lesions undergoing transurethral resection were identified prospectively. About 11 resected bladder lesions, consisting of urothelial carcinoma (UC+) and benign (UC-) specimens, were examined. Broad study findings and their caveats: Fewer T cells were found in urothelial carcinoma specimens than in benign specimens, with medians of approximately 5,000 and 26,000, respectively. Median tumor infiltrating lymphocyte percentage was around 1.8% in carcinoma specimens and 12% in benign specimens. In carcinoma specimens a single T-cell clone made up as much as 17% of infiltrating lymphocytes, compared with roughly 2% in benign specimens.

The immunoSEQ assay was used to sequence the CDR3 region of the TCR beta chain. From the authors' description of their analysis: For each specimen, T-cell fraction, clonal dominance and maximum TCR clone frequency were calculated. Held by TCRdb, this immuneACCESS table contains in-frame sequences only and omits some clones. Under half of the omission traces to an unresolved V gene where checked; the cause of the rest is unknown. That table furnishes V, J and clone size, whereas the DNA furnished D and trimming. Recorded for this sample are roughly 11,000 clones; around two thirds of them occurred a single time. The top ten clones comprise around 7.3% of the sample. The CDR3 runs 15 amino acids, cysteine and phenylalanine included. CDR3 DNA is the only sequence kept; it has 45 bases, read in frame from the first base. CDR1 and CDR2 were assigned from the germline V gene as MNHNS and SASEGT. Ends trimmed: V by 0 bases, J by 5 bases; bases unmatched to a gene: 4.

Worth noting for this clone: Its antigen has not been determined. No much larger clonotype is one base removed from it; base qualities were not supplied.

Resected bladder lesions in which urothelial carcinoma was absent were designated as benign (UC-) specimens. Specimens of bladder lesions were obtained during transurethral resection and kept at -80C. From bladder specimens obtained at transurethral resection, DNA was extracted. The TCR comes from a human donor with a benign inflammatory bladder lesion. The source material was tumor-infiltrating cells from bladder cancer. This chain is built from TRBV6-1 and TRBJ2-1, with 7 central nucleotides matching TRBD1. CDR3 reads: CASSEATGWDNEQFF. The DNA reads TGTGCCAGCAGTGAAGCGACAGGGTGGGACAATGAGCAGTTCTTC.